This TCR beta chain was profiled in a study of blood T cell repertoires in COVID-19. Original data processing: Reference gene primer amplification gave estimated nucleated cell counts. Here immunoSEQ multiplex PCR was the method, and the copy in TCRdb shows in-frame clones only, minus some. Clone size and V and J calls were adopted from that table, with D and trimming inferred from the DNA. The sample has about 190,000 clones, 70% to 80% seen once. This CDR3 region has 16 residues. Germline CDR1 and CDR2: GTSNPN and SVGIG (reference sequence). Losses at the gene ends were 1 base for V and 12 bases for J; bases not matched to a gene: 15.

V usage is TRBV30 and J usage is TRBJ1-4; 9 bases match TRBD1. The sequencing sample was made of peripheral blood. The TCR originated in a woman between 45 and 65 years old with acute or convalescent COVID-19. This chain's CDR3 is CAWSASPGTGSGELFF. CDR3 sequence (DNA): TGTGCCTGGAGTGCCTCGCCCGGGACAGGGAGCGGGGAACTGTTTTTT.